Below, 15 T cell receptor beta chains from the same sample are listed, as sequenced in a study of cytomegalovirus exposure and HLA in healthy donors. Amplification used 60 Vbeta primers and 13 Jbeta primers. Measured with immunoSEQ multiplex PCR; TCRdb has only the in-frame clones, and not every one. The sample comprises roughly 140,000 clones, around 66% of which are singletons, and 3% rests with the top ten. Sequenced: PBMCs. The source is a woman younger than 45 in good health and CMV-seropositive.

The V call is TRBV19, the J call TRBJ1-1; tentative D call: TRBD1 (6 bases). The germline gives CDR1 LNHDA, CDR2 SQIVND (reference sequence). Trimming removed 2 bases at V and 5 bases at J, with 12 bases between. The CDR3 has 14 amino acids. The CDR3 DNA sequence: TGTGCCAGTAGTATACTGGGGGCAGGGACTGAAGCTTTCTTT. Its translation is CASSILGAGTEAFF.

The genes are TRBV5-1 and TRBJ1-1, with D tentatively TRBD1 (5 bases). The CDR3 has 13 residues. Per the germline V gene, CDR1 is SGHRS and CDR2 is YFSETQ. Between the trimmed V and J ends, which lost 0 bases and 8 bases, there was a span of 11 bases. The CDR3 here is CASSLGGDPEAFF. For the CDR3, the DNA is TGCGCCAGCAGCTTGGGGGGGGATCCAGAAGCTTTCTTT.

The chain uses TRBV5-6 and TRBJ1-1; D perhaps matches TRBD1 (6 bases). Trimming stripped 4 bases from V and 9 bases from J, with 13 bases between. The CDR3 covers 12 residues. The germline V gene has CDR1 SGHDT and CDR2 YYEEEE. The DNA for the CDR3 is TGTGCCAGCAGCCGGGGGGGGCTTAAAGCTTTCTTT. This encodes CASSRGGLKAFF. The complete variable domain, with remaining parts taken from reference TRBV5-6 and TRBJ1-1, reads DAGVTQSPTHLIKTRGQQVTLRCSPKSGHDTVSWYQQALGQGPQFIFQYYEEEERQRGNFPDRFSGHQFPNYSSELNVNALLLGDSALYLCASSRGGLKAFFGQGTRLTVV.

The CDR3 loop is CASSLAGVTYEQYF. DNA of the CDR3: TGTGCCAGCAGCTTGGCGGGGGTTACCTACGAGCAGTACTTC. The chain has TRBV5-6 and TRBJ2-7, with D possibly being TRBD2 (6 bases). The CDR3 totals 14 residues. Germline V lookup: CDR1 SGHDT, CDR2 YYEEEE. V was shortened by 0 bases and J by 2 bases, with 9 bases between the two germline ends. Based on the CDR3 plus reference TRBV5-6 and TRBJ2-7, the full variable domain is DAGVTQSPTHLIKTRGQQVTLRCSPKSGHDTVSWYQQALGQGPQFIFQYYEEEERQRGNFPDRFSGHQFPNYSSELNVNALLLGDSALYLCASSLAGVTYEQYFGPGTRLTVT.

The chain links TRBV5-1 to TRBJ2-7; tentatively, D is TRBD2 (6 bases). The CDR3 is 14 residues long. V lost 2 bases and J 3 bases, leaving 12 bases between the germline ends. Germline V gene lookup returns CDR1 SGHRS and CDR2 YFSETQ. The chain's CDR3 is CASSFGGSNYEQYF. CDR3 coding DNA: TGCGCCAGCAGCTTTGGGGGGTCTAACTACGAGCAGTACTTC.

J is TRBJ1-2 and V is TRBV29-1; no definite D call. Trimming took 4 bases from V and 0 from J, leaving 15 bases between them. The CDR3 covers 15 residues. CDR1 is SQVTM, CDR2 ANQGSEA, per germline. The CDR3 DNA reads TGCAGCGTTGGGAGGGCGGCAGCTACTAACTATGGCTACACCTTC. This codes for CSVGRAAATNYGYTF.

This clone was detected once. V usage is TRBV10-3 and J usage is TRBJ1-2; tentatively, D is TRBD1 (5 bases). Germline V gene sequence: CDR1 ENHRY, CDR2 SYGVKD. The CDR3 covers 12 residues. The V and J ends lost 2 bases and 8 bases respectively, with 9 bases between them. The CDR3 DNA follows: TGTGCCATCAGTGAGGACAGCTCCGGCTACACCTTC. Translated: CAISEDSSGYTF.

The chain couples TRBV27 to TRBJ1-2, with D maybe TRBD1 (6 bases). V lost 6 bases and J 4 bases, leaving 15 bases between the germline ends. Germline CDR1 reads MNHEY; CDR2 reads SMNVEV (reference sequence). The CDR3 has 14 residues. CDR3 bases: TGTGCCAGCAGCAACGTTAGGGGGACCTATGGCTACACCTTC. Translated, it gives CASSNVRGTYGYTF.

This clone was seen only a few times. The V gene is TRBV6-5, the J gene TRBJ2-2; D possibly corresponds to TRBD2 (5 bases). Germline V gene sequence: CDR1 MNHEY, CDR2 SVGAGI. The CDR3 length is 14 residues. Trimming left V 6 bases short and J 0 bases short, with 8 bases between. CDR3 sequence (DNA): TGTGCCAGCAGGCTAGCAACGAACACCGGGGAGCTGTTTTTT. Translation gives CASRLATNTGELFF.

The chain couples TRBV5-1 to TRBJ1-1; 7 positions match TRBD1. Trimming removed 4 bases from V and 3 bases from J; junction bases left unmatched: 6. Germline CDR1 reads SGHRS; CDR2 reads YFSETQ. There are 14 residues in the CDR3. This CDR3 is CASSPDRVDTEAFF. The DNA of the CDR3 is TGCGCCAGCAGCCCCGACAGGGTCGACACTGAAGCTTTCTTT.

The V call is TRBV6-1, the J call TRBJ1-1; D possibly corresponds to TRBD1 (5 bases). Germline V gene data show CDR1 as MNHNS and CDR2 as SASEGT. The length of the CDR3 is 13 residues. Trimming removed 4 bases at V and 2 bases at J, with 8 bases between. The CDR3 coding sequence is TGTGCCAGCAGTGCTGACAGAAACACTGAAGCTTTCTTT. As protein: CASSADRNTEAFF.

V usage is TRBV7-2 and J usage is TRBJ2-7, with 7 nucleotides matching TRBD2. Germline loops: CDR1 SGHTA, CDR2 FQGNSA. J lost 1 base, V lost 2 bases, and 2 bases had no gene match. This CDR3 region has 14 residues. CDR3 DNA: TGTGCCAGCAGCTTATGGGGAGGGTCCTACGAGCAGTACTTC. This translates into CASSLWGGSYEQYF.

The chain employs TRBV6-1 and TRBJ1-4; no reliable D call. CDR3 length equals 13 residues. Germline V gives CDR1 MNHNS, CDR2 SASEGT. V was shortened by 6 bases and J by 7 bases, with 12 bases between the two germline ends. The CDR3 DNA reads TGTGCCAGCAGAGGAGGAGGAAGTGAAAAACTGTTTTTT. It translates to CASRGGGSEKLFF.

The chain recombines TRBV27 with TRBJ2-3; 7 bases match TRBD1. Per the germline V gene, CDR1 is MNHEY and CDR2 is SMNVEV (reference sequence). The trim removed 5 bases at V and 1 base at J, leaving 3 bases unmatched. This CDR3 contains 14 residues. CDR3 sequence (DNA): TGTGCCAGCAGTCTCGACAGGGGCACAGATACGCAGTATTTT. It yields the protein CASSLDRGTDTQYF.

Details on this clone: At one boundary the junction diverges from the germline segment, which might be a read error. This sample includes further DNA sequences coding for the same CDR3. The chain couples TRBV30 to TRBJ1-1; tentative D call: TRBD1 (6 bases). Germline V gives CDR1 GTSNPN, CDR2 SVGIG (reference sequence). The CDR3 runs to 13 residues. CDR3 sequence: CAWIGGVNTEAFF. The CDR3 DNA reads TGTGCCTGGATAGGGGGAGTGAACACTGAGGCTTTCTTT. Supplemented by reference TRBV30 and TRBJ1-1, the full variable domain reads SQTIHQWPATLVQPVGSPLSLECTVEGTSNPNLYWYRQAAGRGLQLLFYSVGIGQISSEVPQNLSASRPQDRQFILSSKKLLLSDSGFYLCAWIGGVNTEAFFGQGTRLTVV.